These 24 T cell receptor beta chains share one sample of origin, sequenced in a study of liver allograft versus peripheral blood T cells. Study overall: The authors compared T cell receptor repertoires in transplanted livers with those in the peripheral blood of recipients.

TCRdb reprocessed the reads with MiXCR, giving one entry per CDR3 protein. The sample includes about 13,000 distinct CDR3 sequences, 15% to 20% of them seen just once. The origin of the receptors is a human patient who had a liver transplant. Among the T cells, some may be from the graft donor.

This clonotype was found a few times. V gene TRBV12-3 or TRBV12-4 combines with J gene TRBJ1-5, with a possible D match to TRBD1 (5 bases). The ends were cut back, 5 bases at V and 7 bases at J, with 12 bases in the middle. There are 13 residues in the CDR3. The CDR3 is CASSPGTPQPQHF. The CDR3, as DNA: TGTGCCAGCAGTCCTGGGACCCCCCAGCCCCAGCATTTT.

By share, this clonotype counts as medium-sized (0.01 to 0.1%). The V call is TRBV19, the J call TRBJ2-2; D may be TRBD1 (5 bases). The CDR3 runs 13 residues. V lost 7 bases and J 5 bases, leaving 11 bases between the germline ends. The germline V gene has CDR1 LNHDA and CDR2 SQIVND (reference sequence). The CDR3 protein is CASTQGRTGELFF. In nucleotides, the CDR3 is TGTGCCAGTACGCAGGGAAGAACCGGGGAGCTGTTTTTT.

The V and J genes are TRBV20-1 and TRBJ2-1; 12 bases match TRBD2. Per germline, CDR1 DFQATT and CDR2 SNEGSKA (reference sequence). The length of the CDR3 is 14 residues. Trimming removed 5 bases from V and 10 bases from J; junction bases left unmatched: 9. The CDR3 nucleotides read TGCAGTGCTCCCCTAGCGGGAGGGCTGGGGGAGCAGTTCTTC. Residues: CSAPLAGGLGEQFF.

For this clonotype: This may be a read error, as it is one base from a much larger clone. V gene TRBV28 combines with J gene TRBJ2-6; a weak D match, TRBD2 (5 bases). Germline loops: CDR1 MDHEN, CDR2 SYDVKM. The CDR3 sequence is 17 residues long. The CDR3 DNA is TGTGCCGGCAGCGCAACTGGACGGAGGTCTGGGGCCAACGTCCTGACTTTC. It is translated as CAGSATGRRSGANVLTF.

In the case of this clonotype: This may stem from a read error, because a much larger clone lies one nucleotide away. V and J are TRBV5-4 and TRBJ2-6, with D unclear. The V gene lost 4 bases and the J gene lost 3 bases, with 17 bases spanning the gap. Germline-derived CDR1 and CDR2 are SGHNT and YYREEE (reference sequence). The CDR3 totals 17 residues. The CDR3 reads CASSPTPSMFGANVLTF. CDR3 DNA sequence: TGTGCCAGCAGCCCAACGCCCTCGATGTTTGGGGCCAACGTCCTGACTTTC.

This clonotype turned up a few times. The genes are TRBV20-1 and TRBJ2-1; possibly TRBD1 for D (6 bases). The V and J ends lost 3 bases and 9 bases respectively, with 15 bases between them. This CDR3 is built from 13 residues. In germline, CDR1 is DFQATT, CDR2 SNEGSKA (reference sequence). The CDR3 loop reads CSASRQASGEQFF. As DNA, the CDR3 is TGCAGTGCTAGTCGACAGGCCAGCGGTGAGCAGTTCTTC.

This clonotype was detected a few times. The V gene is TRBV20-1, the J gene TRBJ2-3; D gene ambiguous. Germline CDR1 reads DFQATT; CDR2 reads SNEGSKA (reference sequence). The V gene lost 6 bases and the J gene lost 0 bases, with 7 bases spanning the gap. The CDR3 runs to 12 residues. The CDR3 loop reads CSARPSTDTQYF. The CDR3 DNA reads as TGCAGTGCCCGGCCTAGCACAGATACGCAGTATTTT.

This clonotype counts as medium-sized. This chain's CDR3 is CASRPRGDRSTEAFF. In DNA form, the CDR3 reads TGTGCCAGCAGACCCCGGGGAGATCGTAGCACTGAAGCTTTCTTT. The V gene is TRBV6-5, the J gene TRBJ1-1; no clear D gene. The ends were cut back, 6 bases at V and 4 bases at J, with 18 bases in the middle. The CDR3 totals 15 residues. The germline gives CDR1 MNHEY, CDR2 SVGAGI.

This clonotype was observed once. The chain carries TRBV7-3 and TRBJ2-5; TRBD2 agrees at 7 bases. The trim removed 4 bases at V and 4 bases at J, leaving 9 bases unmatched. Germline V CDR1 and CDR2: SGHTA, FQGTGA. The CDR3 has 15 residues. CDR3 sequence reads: CASSYSGGEGETQYF. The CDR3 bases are TGTGCCAGCAGCTACAGTGGAGGGGAGGGAGAGACCCAGTACTTC.

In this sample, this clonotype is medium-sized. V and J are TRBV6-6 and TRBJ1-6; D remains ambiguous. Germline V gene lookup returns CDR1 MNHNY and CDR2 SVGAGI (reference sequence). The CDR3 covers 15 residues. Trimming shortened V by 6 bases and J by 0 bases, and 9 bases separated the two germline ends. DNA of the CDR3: TGTGCCAGCAGAGAATTAAGCTCCTATAATTCACCCCTCCACTTT. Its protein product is CASRELSSYNSPLHF.

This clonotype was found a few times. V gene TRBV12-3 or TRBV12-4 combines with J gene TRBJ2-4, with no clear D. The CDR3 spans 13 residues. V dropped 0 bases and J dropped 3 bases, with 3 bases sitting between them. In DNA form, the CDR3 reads TGTGCCAGCAGTTTAGCGGGCAAAAACATTCAGTACTTC. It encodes CASSLAGKNIQYF.

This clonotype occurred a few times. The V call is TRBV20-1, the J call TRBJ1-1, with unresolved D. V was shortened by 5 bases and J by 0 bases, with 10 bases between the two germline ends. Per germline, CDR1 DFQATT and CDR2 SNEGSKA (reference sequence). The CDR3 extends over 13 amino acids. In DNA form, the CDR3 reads TGCAGTGCTCCACAAGGGATGAACACTGAAGCTTTCTTT. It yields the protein CSAPQGMNTEAFF.

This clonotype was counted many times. The CDR3: CASSIGGGFGNQPQHF. The CDR3 DNA is TGTGCCAGTAGTATAGGGGGTGGATTTGGCAATCAGCCCCAGCATTTT. This sequence joins TRBV19 and TRBJ1-5; D not certain. V was clipped by 1 base and J by 2 bases, with 12 bases between them. CDR3 length equals 16 residues. In germline, CDR1 is LNHDA, CDR2 SQIVND (reference sequence). Full variable domain (outside the CDR3, taken from reference TRBV19 and TRBJ1-5): DGGITQSPKYLFRKEGQNVTLSCEQNLNHDAMYWYRQDPGQGLRLIYYSQIVNDFQKGDIAEGYSVSREKKESFPLTVTSAQKNPTAFYLCASSIGGGFGNQPQHFGDGTRLSIL.

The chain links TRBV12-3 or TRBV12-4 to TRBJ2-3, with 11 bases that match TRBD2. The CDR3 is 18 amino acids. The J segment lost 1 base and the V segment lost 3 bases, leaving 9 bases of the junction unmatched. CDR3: CASSFLAGGRGGTDTQYF. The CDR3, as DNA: TGTGCCAGCAGTTTTCTAGCGGGGGGACGCGGAGGCACAGATACGCAGTATTTT.

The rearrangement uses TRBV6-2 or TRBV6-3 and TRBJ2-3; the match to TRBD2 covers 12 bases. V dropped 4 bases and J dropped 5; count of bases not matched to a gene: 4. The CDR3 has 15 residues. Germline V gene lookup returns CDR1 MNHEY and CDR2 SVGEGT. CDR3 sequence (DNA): TGTGCCAGCAGTTGGACTAGCGGGGAGAAAGATACGCAGTATTTT. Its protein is CASSWTSGEKDTQYF.

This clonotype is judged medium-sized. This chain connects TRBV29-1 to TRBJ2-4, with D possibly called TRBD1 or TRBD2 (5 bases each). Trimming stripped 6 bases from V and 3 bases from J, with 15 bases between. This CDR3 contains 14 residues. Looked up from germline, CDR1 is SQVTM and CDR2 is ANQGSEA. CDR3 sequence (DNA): TGCAGCGTGGGGACCTACCGGGGCAAAAACATTCAGTACTTC. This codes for CSVGTYRGKNIQYF.

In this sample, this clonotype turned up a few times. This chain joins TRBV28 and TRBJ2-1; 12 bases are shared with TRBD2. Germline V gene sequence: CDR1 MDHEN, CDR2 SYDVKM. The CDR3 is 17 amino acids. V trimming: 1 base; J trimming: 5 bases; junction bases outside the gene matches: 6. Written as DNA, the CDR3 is TGTGCCAGCAGTTTATTTCCGGGACTAGCGGGTGACAATGAGCAGTTCTTC. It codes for CASSLFPGLAGDNEQFF.

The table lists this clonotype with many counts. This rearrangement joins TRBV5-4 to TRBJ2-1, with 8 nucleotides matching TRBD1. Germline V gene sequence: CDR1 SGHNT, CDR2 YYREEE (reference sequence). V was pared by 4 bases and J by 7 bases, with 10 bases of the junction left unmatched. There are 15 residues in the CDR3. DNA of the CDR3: TGTGCCAGCAGCCCTTCAGGGGGCGAAAGAAATGAGCAGTTCTTC. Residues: CASSPSGGERNEQFF.

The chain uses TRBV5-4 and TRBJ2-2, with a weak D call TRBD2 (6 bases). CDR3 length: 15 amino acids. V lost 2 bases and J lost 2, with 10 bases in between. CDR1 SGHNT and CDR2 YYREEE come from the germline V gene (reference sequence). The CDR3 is CASSFWDFNTGELFF. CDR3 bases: TGTGCCAGCAGCTTTTGGGACTTTAACACCGGGGAGCTGTTTTTT.

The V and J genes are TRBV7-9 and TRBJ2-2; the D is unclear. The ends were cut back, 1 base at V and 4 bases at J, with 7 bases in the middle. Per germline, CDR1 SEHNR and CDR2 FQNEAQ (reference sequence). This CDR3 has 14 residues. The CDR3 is CASSLVLGTGELFF. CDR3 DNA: TGTGCCAGCAGCTTAGTCCTGGGCACCGGGGAGCTGTTTTTT.

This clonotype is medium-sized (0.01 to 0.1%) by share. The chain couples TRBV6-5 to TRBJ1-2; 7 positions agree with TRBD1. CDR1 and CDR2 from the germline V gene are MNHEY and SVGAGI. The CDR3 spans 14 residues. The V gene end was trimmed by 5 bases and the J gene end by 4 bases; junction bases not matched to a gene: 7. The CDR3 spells CASSVQQGFYGYTF. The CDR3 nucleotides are TGTGCCAGCAGTGTCCAACAGGGGTTCTATGGCTACACCTTC.

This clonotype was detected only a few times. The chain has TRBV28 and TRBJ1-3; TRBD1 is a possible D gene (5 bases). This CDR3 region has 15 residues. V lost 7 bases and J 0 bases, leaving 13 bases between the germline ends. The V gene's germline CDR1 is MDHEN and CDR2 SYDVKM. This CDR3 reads CASTRPGISGNTIYF. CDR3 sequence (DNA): TGTGCCAGCACGAGGCCAGGGATCTCTGGAAACACCATATATTTT. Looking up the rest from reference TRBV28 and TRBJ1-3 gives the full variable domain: DVKVTQSSRYLVKRTGEKVFLECVQDMDHENMFWYRQDPGLGLRLIYFSYDVKMKEKGDIPEGYSVSREKKERFSLILESASTNQTSMYLCASTRPGISGNTIYFGEGSWLTVV.

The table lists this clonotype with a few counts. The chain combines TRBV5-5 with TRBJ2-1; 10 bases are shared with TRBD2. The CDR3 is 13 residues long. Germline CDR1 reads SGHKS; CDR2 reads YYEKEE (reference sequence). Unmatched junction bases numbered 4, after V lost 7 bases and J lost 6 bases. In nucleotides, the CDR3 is TGTGCCAGCGAGCGGGAGGGCCGCAATGAGCAGTTCTTC. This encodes CASEREGRNEQFF.

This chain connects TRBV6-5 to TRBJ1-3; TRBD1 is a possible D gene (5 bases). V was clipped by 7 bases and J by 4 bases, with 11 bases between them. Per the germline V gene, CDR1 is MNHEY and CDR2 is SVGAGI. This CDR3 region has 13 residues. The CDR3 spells CASTRGLGNTIYF. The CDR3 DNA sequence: TGTGCCAGCACCCGGGGCTTAGGAAACACCATATATTTT.